The sequence of this T cell receptor beta chain was determined in a study of cytomegalovirus exposure and HLA in healthy donors. Findings of the study overall: Most TCR sequences proved rare, with some public TCRs found in many donors. In vitro assays verified that a few CMV-associated chains recognized CMV antigens specifically. TCR beta chains numbering under 200 were designated cytomegalovirus-associated.

Notes on this clone: Antigen unknown.

The validation cohort, a group of 90 to 150 subjects, included the donors and was separate from the roughly 670-subject first cohort. Libraries were prepared by immunoSEQ multiplex PCR; TCRdb keeps only in-frame clonotypes and omits some of them. The table shows 50,000 to 65,000 clones, with 90% to 96% occurring only once. V was cut by 7 bases and J by 1 base, with 7 bases left in between. The germline V gene encodes CDR1 SQVTM and CDR2 ANQGSEA. The CDR3 consists of 11 residues. The TCR was taken from a woman aged 18-29 years in good health and CMV-seronegative. The J gene is TRBJ1-1, the V gene TRBV29-1; TRBD1 might be the D (5 bases). The sample consisted of PBMCs. CDR3 region: CSGGGNTEAFF. The CDR3 nucleotides are TGCAGCGGGGGGGGGAACACTGAAGCTTTCTTT.